This T cell receptor (beta chain) stems from a study of CD8+CD57+ T cells in acquired aplastic anemia. Looking at the study overall: Quantities of DNA derived from sorted CD4+ and CD8+ cells averaged 3.2 ug.

The study's findings and limits: Patients were compared with controls for CD8+ Simpson's diversity, and no significant difference emerged. Some 30 was the count of CD8+ CDR3 sequences that patients shared with controls.

This clonotype was counted many times. Its antigen remains unknown. Germline V gene data show CDR1 as SGHTA and CDR2 as FQGNSA. The V end was cut by 1 base, the J end by 6 bases, with 13 bases between. This CDR3 is built from 15 residues. Template material for TCR beta VDJ and CDR3 profiling consisted of genomic DNA. One entry per CDR3 protein results from TCRdb running MiXCR on the reads. The table includes hundreds of thousands of distinct CDR3 sequences, approximately 33% detected once. CD8+CD57+ cell expansion had been shown by flow cytometry in patients chosen for sequencing. Patients had received no therapy at the time of blood sampling.

Sequencing was carried out using sorted CD4+, CD8+, or CD8+CD57+ T cells (not recorded which) from PBMCs. The sequence derives from a human donor with aplastic anemia. The rearrangement joins TRBV7-2 to TRBJ1-5, with D perhaps TRBD1 (6 bases). The CDR3 nucleotides read TGTGCCAGCAGCTTAGAGGGGGGGCTCGGTCAGCCCCAGCATTTT. Its translation: CASSLEGGLGQPQHF.